A single sample gave rise to the 29 T cell receptor beta chains below, sequenced in a study of response to subunit inactivated influenza vaccine listed by TCRdb under 2018. Library preparation employed RT-PCR. These reads were obtained on an Illumina HiSeq 2500. TCRdb reworked the public reads: Q25 trimming with fastp, MiXCR clone assembly, productive beta chains retained. All rows with the same CDR3 protein become a single entry with the most common DNA and genes. For this sample there are 500,000 to 600,000 distinct CDR3 sequences; under 15% appear just once. The ten largest clones represent roughly 13% of the sample. What the time point label conveys for this sample: approximately 40 days after influenza vaccine administration. The sample in question was PBMCs from blood, obtained roughly 45 days after vaccination. The receptors were gathered from a man aged 45-65 years who received an inactivated influenza vaccine. Donor details come from another sample of the same person, matched by shared clones.

This clonotype was recorded a few times. The chain employs TRBV6-1 and TRBJ2-7; 7 bases are shared with TRBD1. The CDR3 totals 13 residues. V shed 5 bases and J 6 bases; nucleotides not matched to a gene: 7. Germline-derived CDR1 and CDR2 are MNHNS and SASEGT. The DNA of the CDR3 is TGTGCCAGCAGTCGGACAGGTCTCCGCGAGCAGTACTTC. Its translation: CASSRTGLREQYF.

This clonotype came up a few times. The chain uses TRBV28 and TRBJ1-5; D remains unclear. The CDR3 runs 14 residues. Germline loops: CDR1 MDHEN, CDR2 SYDVKM. V lost 7 bases and J 3 bases, leaving 13 bases between the germline ends. CDR3 bases: TGTGCCAGCAAGCTCGGAACACTCAATCAGCCCCAGCATTTT. As protein: CASKLGTLNQPQHF.

The sample holds a few counts of this clonotype. The chain joins TRBV7-8 to TRBJ2-7; no clear D gene. This CDR3 is 15 amino acids long. The germline gives CDR1 SGHVS, CDR2 FQNEAQ. Trimming removed 0 bases at V and 1 base at J, with 10 bases between. The CDR3 sequence: CASSLAVSLSYEQYF. CDR3 nucleotides: TGTGCCAGCAGCTTAGCGGTTAGCCTTTCCTACGAGCAGTACTTC.

This clonotype was seen a few times. The chain recombines TRBV12-3 or TRBV12-4 with TRBJ2-2; D might be TRBD2 (7 bases). V was pared by 3 bases and J by 5 bases, with 16 bases between. This CDR3 has 16 residues. The CDR3 spells CASSFRGASGTGELFF. The CDR3 DNA follows: TGTGCCAGCAGTTTTCGGGGGGCATCGGGTACCGGGGAGCTGTTTTTT.

There are many counts of this clonotype. The rearrangement links TRBV20-1 to TRBJ2-7, with no clear D. Germline assignment: CDR1 DFQATT and CDR2 SNEGSKA (reference sequence). The CDR3 spans 10 residues. V lost 3 bases, J lost 5 bases, and 5 bases lay in between. This chain's CDR3 is CSARSDEQYF. The CDR3 coding sequence is TGCAGTGCTAGGTCAGACGAGCAGTACTTC.

This clonotype was detected only a few times. J is TRBJ1-5 and V is TRBV20-1; D ambiguous. From germline, CDR1 is DFQATT and CDR2 SNEGSKA (reference sequence). V dropped 3 bases and J dropped 4 bases, with 10 bases sitting between them. The CDR3 spans 13 residues. CDR3 amino acids: CSASATVNQPQHF. The CDR3 DNA is TGCAGTGCTAGTGCGACGGTAAATCAGCCCCAGCATTTT.

This clonotype was counted between two and nine times. CDR3 residues: CASSLIPGQGTGELFF. For the CDR3, the DNA is TGTGCCAGCAGTTTAATTCCGGGACAGGGCACCGGGGAGCTGTTTTTT. The chain uses TRBV27 and TRBJ2-2; TRBD1 agrees at 9 bases. The germline V gene encodes CDR1 MNHEY and CDR2 SMNVEV (reference sequence). This CDR3 comprises 16 residues. V lost 2 bases to trimming and J lost 4 bases; unmatched junction nucleotides: 5.

This clonotype was observed many times. V and J are TRBV12-3 or TRBV12-4 and TRBJ2-1; 10 bases align to TRBD2. The CDR3 is 15 residues long. V lost 5 bases to trimming and J lost 8 bases; unmatched junction nucleotides: 9. CDR3 amino acids: CASSTQLAGRDEQFF. The CDR3, as DNA: TGTGCCAGCAGTACGCAACTAGCGGGGAGGGATGAGCAGTTCTTC.

This clonotype appeared many times. The rearrangement joins TRBV12-3 or TRBV12-4 to TRBJ2-4, with D tentatively TRBD1 (5 bases). This CDR3 comprises 15 residues. Trimming stripped 6 bases from V and 0 bases from J, with 12 bases between. The CDR3 DNA reads TGTGCCAGCAGCCAAGGGGCCATAGCCAAAAACATTCAGTACTTC. This codes for CASSQGAIAKNIQYF.

The chain joins TRBV3-1 to TRBJ1-4; 9 nucleotides line up with TRBD1. The CDR3 loop spans 15 amino acids. V was clipped by 4 bases and J by 7 bases; unmatched bases: 7. The germline V gene has CDR1 LGHDT and CDR2 YNNKEL (reference sequence). CDR3 nucleotides: TGTGCCAGCAGCCGTGCGGACAGGGGCTGTGAAAAACTGTTTTTT. This codes for CASSRADRGCEKLFF.

J is TRBJ2-7 and V is TRBV6-2 or TRBV6-3; 9 positions match TRBD1. Germline trimming cut 5 bases from V and 4 bases from J; bases unmatched to any gene: 6. Germline loops: CDR1 MNHEY, CDR2 SVGEGT. CDR3 size: 14 residues. CDR3 coding DNA: TGTGCCAGCAGTCTACAGGGGGCGAAATACGAGCAGTACTTC. It yields the protein CASSLQGAKYEQYF.

The chain employs TRBV7-8 and TRBJ2-1; 10 bases are shared with TRBD2. V lost 2 bases, J lost 1 base, and 8 bases stayed unmatched. Germline V gene data show CDR1 as SGHVS and CDR2 as FQNEAQ. The CDR3 runs 18 residues. CDR3 sequence: CASSLFSGRSRSYNEQFF. CDR3 nucleotide sequence: TGTGCCAGCAGCTTATTTAGCGGGAGGTCCAGGTCCTACAATGAGCAGTTCTTC.

At least ten counts were recorded for this clonotype. The CDR3 sequence: CASSQDRAGRNQPQHF. CDR3 bases: TGTGCCAGCAGCCAAGATAGGGCAGGGCGCAATCAGCCCCAGCATTTT. V and J are TRBV4-2 and TRBJ1-5; D may be TRBD1 (5 bases). The germline gives CDR1 LGHNA, CDR2 YNFKEQ. The CDR3 is 16 residues long. The germline V and J ends were trimmed by 0 bases and 2 bases, with 11 bases remaining between them.

The chain couples TRBV7-2 to TRBJ1-3; no firm D call. The V end lost 0 bases, the J end lost 1 base, and 13 bases lay between the germline ends. The CDR3 has 17 residues. Germline V CDR1 and CDR2: SGHTA, FQGNSA. CDR3 loop: CASSLATWSLSGNTIYF. The CDR3 bases are TGTGCCAGCAGCTTAGCAACATGGTCTCTGTCTGGAAACACCATATATTTT. Full variable domain (remainder filled in from reference TRBV7-2 and TRBJ1-3): GAGVSQSPSNKVTEKGKDVELRCDPISGHTALYWYRQSLGQGLEFLIYFQGNSAPDKSGLPSDRFSAERTGGSVSTLTIQRTQQEDSAVYLCASSLATWSLSGNTIYFGEGSWLTVV.

The table lists this clonotype with many counts. This chain joins TRBV20-1 and TRBJ1-1; 8 positions agree with TRBD1. CDR3 length: 13 residues. The trim removed 4 bases at V and 3 bases at J, leaving 4 bases unmatched. Per the germline V gene, CDR1 is DFQATT and CDR2 is SNEGSKA (reference sequence). CDR3 sequence reads: CSAKQGGHTEAFF. Here the CDR3 DNA reads TGCAGTGCTAAACAGGGGGGACACACTGAAGCTTTCTTT.

This clonotype was found many times. The V call is TRBV5-4, the J call TRBJ2-7, with D hard to call. The CDR3 runs 13 residues. Germline V lookup: CDR1 SGHNT, CDR2 YYREEE (reference sequence). V shed 3 bases and J shed 2 bases, with 9 bases lying between them. The CDR3 coding sequence is TGTGCCAGCAGCTCGGGCAGTACCTACGAGCAGTACTTC. Translated: CASSSGSTYEQYF.

This clonotype was counted a few times. The V gene is TRBV5-1, the J gene TRBJ2-1, with TRBD2 identical over 11 bases. The CDR3 runs to 16 residues. Germline CDR1 reads SGHRS; CDR2 reads YFSETQ. After removal of 4 bases from V and 8 bases from J, the junction contained 11 bases not matched to a gene. CDR3 DNA sequence: TGCGCCAGCAGCCGCGAGAATAGCGGGGGGGCCGATGAGCAGTTCTTC. Its protein is CASSRENSGGADEQFF.

This clonotype was seen only a few times. V gene TRBV20-1 combines with J gene TRBJ2-1; a possible D gene is TRBD2 (6 bases). This CDR3 contains 13 residues. Germline lookup yields CDR1 DFQATT and CDR2 SNEGSKA (reference sequence). Trimming removed 3 bases at V and 8 bases at J, with 14 bases between. Here the CDR3 reads CSARTSVFDEQFF. The CDR3 nucleotides read TGCAGTGCTAGGACTAGTGTTTTCGATGAGCAGTTCTTC.

The chain employs TRBV20-1 and TRBJ2-2, with TRBD1 matching over 7 bases. CDR3 length equals 13 residues. V shed 6 bases, J shed 6 bases, and the junction held 7 bases outside the gene matches. Germline V gene lookup returns CDR1 DFQATT and CDR2 SNEGSKA (reference sequence). CDR3 residues: CSAQDRVAGELFF. The CDR3 region has the DNA TGCAGTGCCCAAGACAGGGTTGCCGGGGAGCTGTTTTTT.

This clonotype was seen many times. The rearrangement links TRBV25-1 to TRBJ2-7; D not resolved. Germline V gene lookup returns CDR1 MGHDK and CDR2 SYGVNS. There are 13 residues in the CDR3. V was shortened by 5 bases and J by 4 bases, with 12 bases between the two germline ends. The CDR3 DNA reads TGTGCCAGCAGTCCCCTGACTCCTTACGAGCAGTACTTC. Residues: CASSPLTPYEQYF.

The chain has TRBV27 and TRBJ2-5, with D maybe TRBD2 (5 bases). The CDR3 has 15 residues. The V and J ends lost 5 bases and 2 bases respectively, with 15 bases between them. Germline assignment: CDR1 MNHEY and CDR2 SMNVEV (reference sequence). The CDR3 loop is CASSVRSDPQETQYF. The CDR3 region has the DNA TGTGCCAGCAGTGTCCGTAGCGATCCACAAGAGACCCAGTACTTC.

This clonotype was observed many times. The chain joins TRBV6-5 to TRBJ2-2, with D perhaps TRBD1 (8 bases). The V and J ends lost 1 base and 5 bases respectively, with 11 bases between them. The CDR3 runs 15 residues. Germline V CDR1 and CDR2: MNHEY, SVGAGI. CDR3 loop: CASSYYRGGTGELFF. The CDR3 DNA reads TGTGCCAGCAGTTACTACAGGGGGGGTACCGGGGAGCTGTTTTTT.

The DNA for the CDR3 is TGCAGCGCAGGGGACAGGGGATCCACTGAAGCTTTCTTT. It specifies CSAGDRGSTEAFF. This chain joins TRBV29-1 and TRBJ1-1; TRBD1 matches at 10 bases. There are 13 residues in the CDR3. Germline trimming cut 7 bases from V and 4 bases from J; bases unmatched to any gene: 6. In germline, CDR1 is SQVTM, CDR2 ANQGSEA.

V is TRBV7-6 and J is TRBJ2-5; 11 bases fit TRBD2. CDR1 SGHVS and CDR2 FNYEAQ come from the germline V gene. CDR3 size: 16 residues. Trimming removed 4 bases from V and 1 base from J; junction bases left unmatched: 5. CDR3 sequence (DNA): TGTGCCAGCAGCTCCAAACTAGCGGGAGTCCAAGAGACCCAGTACTTC. Its protein product is CASSSKLAGVQETQYF.

V gene TRBV28 combines with J gene TRBJ2-7; D call uncertain. Germline V CDR1 and CDR2: MDHEN, SYDVKM. CDR3 length equals 14 residues. The ends were cut back, 5 bases at V and 2 bases at J, with 13 bases in the middle. The CDR3, as DNA: TGTGCCAGCAGTCCGACACTGTCGGCCTACGAGCAGTACTTC. This sequence encodes CASSPTLSAYEQYF. Full variable domain (outside the CDR3, taken from reference TRBV28 and TRBJ2-7): DVKVTQSSRYLVKRTGEKVFLECVQDMDHENMFWYRQDPGLGLRLIYFSYDVKMKEKGDIPEGYSVSREKKERFSLILESASTNQTSMYLCASSPTLSAYEQYFGPGTRLTVT.

The CDR3 DNA follows: TGCAGCGTCGGGGTCGGAAACACCATATATTTT. Encoded protein: CSVGVGNTIYF. This sequence joins TRBV29-1 and TRBJ1-3; D is undetermined. Trimming left V 6 bases short and J 4 bases short, with 7 bases between. The germline V gene encodes CDR1 SQVTM and CDR2 ANQGSEA. The CDR3 has 11 residues.

The chain combines TRBV12-3 or TRBV12-4 with TRBJ2-7, with TRBD1 as a possible D gene (5 bases). The length of the CDR3 is 14 residues. The V end was cut by 3 bases, the J end by 5 bases, with 14 bases between. The CDR3 here is CASSFTTDSHEQYF. The CDR3 DNA reads TGTGCCAGCAGTTTTACCACCGACAGCCACGAGCAGTACTTC.

V and J are TRBV5-6 and TRBJ1-6, with TRBD1 identical over 10 bases. V gave up 3 bases and J gave up 8 bases; unmatched junction bases: 2. CDR1 and CDR2 (germline): SGHDT, YYEEEE. The CDR3 extends over 14 amino acids. This chain's CDR3 is CASSSGTGDSPLHF. The CDR3 coding sequence is TGTGCCAGCAGCTCCGGGACAGGGGATTCACCCCTCCACTTT.

The V gene is TRBV24-1, the J gene TRBJ2-3, with D possibly matching TRBD2 (6 bases). Germline assignment: CDR1 KGHDR and CDR2 SFDVKD. With 5 bases removed from V and 1 base from J, the gap between germline ends came to 21 bases. The length of the CDR3 is 18 residues. CDR3 in DNA: TGTGCCACCAGTGCTCACAGGAGGGCCTACGGGGGCACAGATACGCAGTATTTT. It codes for CATSAHRRAYGGTDTQYF.